This T cell receptor (beta chain) is drawn from a study of beta chain features in type 1 diabetes. Whole-study findings and limits: There was a moderate but significant shortening of TCRB CDR3s in all four CD4+ subsets of Type 1 diabetes patients. The similarity of naive, central memory and Treg TCRB repertoires appeared greater among patients than among healthy donors.

Points on this clone: The target antigen is unknown.

The trim removed 3 bases at V and 6 bases at J, leaving 3 bases unmatched. Per the germline V gene, CDR1 is GTSNPN and CDR2 is SVGIG (reference sequence). The CDR3 sequence is 14 residues long. Since all of the isolated RNA was reverse transcribed, expressed TCRB transcripts were what got sequenced. Sequencing used immunoSEQ multiplex PCR; TCRdb keeps in-frame clones, though not all of them. The sample records over 120,000 clones, about 10% being singletons. The TCR sequence derives from a young man in good health. The sequenced sample was naive CD4+ T cells from blood. The gene calls are TRBV30 and TRBJ2-2; 11 nucleotides agree with TRBD2. The CDR3 loop reads CAWRLAGGPGELFF. DNA of the CDR3: TGTGCCTGGAGATTAGCGGGGGGGCCCGGGGAGCTGTTTTTT.